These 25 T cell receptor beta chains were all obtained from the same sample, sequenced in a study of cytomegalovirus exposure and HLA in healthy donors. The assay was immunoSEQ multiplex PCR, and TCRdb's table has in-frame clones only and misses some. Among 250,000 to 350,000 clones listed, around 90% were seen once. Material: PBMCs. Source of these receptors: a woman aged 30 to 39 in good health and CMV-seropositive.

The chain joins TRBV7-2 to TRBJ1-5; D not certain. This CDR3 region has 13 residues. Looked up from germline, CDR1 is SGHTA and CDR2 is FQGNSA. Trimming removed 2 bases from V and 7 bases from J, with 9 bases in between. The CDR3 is CASSLSSSQPQHF. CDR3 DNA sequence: TGTGCCAGCAGCTTAAGCAGTAGCCAGCCCCAGCATTTT. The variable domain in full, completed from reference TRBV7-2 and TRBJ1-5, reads GAGVSQSPSNKVTEKGKDVELRCDPISGHTALYWYRQSLGQGLEFLIYFQGNSAPDKSGLPSDRFSAERTGGSVSTLTIQRTQQEDSAVYLCASSLSSSQPQHFGDGTRLSIL.

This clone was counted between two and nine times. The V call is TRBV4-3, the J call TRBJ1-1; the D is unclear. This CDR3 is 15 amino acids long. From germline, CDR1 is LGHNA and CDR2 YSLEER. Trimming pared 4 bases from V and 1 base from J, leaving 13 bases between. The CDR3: CASSLGVGANTEAFF. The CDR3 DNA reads TGCGCCAGCAGCCTTGGGGTCGGCGCGAACACTGAAGCTTTCTTT.

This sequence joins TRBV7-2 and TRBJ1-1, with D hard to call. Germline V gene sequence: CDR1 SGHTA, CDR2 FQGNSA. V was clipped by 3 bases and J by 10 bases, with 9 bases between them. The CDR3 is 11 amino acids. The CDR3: CASSLASRAFF. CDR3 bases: TGTGCCAGCAGCTTGGCCAGTCGAGCTTTCTTT.

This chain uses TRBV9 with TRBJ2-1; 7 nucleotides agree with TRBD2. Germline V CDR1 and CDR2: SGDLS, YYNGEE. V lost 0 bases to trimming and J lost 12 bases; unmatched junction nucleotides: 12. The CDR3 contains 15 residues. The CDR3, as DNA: TGTGCCAGCAGCGTAGGCGGGAGCGCCCAGAGGGGGCAGTTCTTC. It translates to CASSVGGSAQRGQFF.

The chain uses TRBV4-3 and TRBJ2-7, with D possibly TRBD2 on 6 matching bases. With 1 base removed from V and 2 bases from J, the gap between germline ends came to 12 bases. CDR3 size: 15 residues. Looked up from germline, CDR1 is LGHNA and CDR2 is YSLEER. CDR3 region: CASSQGRDFPYEQYF. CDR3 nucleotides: TGCGCCAGCAGCCAAGGCCGGGACTTCCCCTACGAGCAGTACTTC.

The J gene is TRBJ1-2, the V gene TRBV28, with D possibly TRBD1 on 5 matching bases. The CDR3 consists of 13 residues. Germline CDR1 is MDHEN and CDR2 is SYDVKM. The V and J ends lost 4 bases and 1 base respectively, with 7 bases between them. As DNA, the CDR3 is TGTGCCAGCAGTTGGACAAATAACTATGGCTACACCTTC. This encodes CASSWTNNYGYTF.

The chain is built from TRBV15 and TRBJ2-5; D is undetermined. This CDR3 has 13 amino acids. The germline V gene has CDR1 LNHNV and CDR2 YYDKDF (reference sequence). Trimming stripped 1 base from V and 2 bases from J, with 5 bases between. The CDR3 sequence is CATSRVNQETQYF. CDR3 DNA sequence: TGTGCCACCAGCAGAGTGAATCAAGAGACCCAGTACTTC.

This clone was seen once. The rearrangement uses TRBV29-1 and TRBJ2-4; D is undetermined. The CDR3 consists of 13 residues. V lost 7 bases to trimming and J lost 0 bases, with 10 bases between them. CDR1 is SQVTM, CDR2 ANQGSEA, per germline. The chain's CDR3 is CSGVGSAKNIQYF. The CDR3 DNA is TGCAGCGGGGTTGGTTCAGCCAAAAACATTCAGTACTTC.

This CDR3 is CASSHTQETQYF. CDR3 nucleotide sequence: TGTGCCAGCAGCCACACCCAAGAGACCCAGTACTTC. This sequence joins TRBV27 and TRBJ2-5; no definite D call. The CDR3 extends over 12 amino acids. Germline values: CDR1 MNHEY, CDR2 SMNVEV (reference sequence). V lost 6 bases and J lost 1, with 6 bases in between.

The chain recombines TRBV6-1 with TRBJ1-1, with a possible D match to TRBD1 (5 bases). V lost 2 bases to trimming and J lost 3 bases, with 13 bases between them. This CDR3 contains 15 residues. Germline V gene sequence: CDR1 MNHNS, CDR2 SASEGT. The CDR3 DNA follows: TGTGCCAGCAGTGAAATTTGGGGCGTCGACACTGAAGCTTTCTTT. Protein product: CASSEIWGVDTEAFF.

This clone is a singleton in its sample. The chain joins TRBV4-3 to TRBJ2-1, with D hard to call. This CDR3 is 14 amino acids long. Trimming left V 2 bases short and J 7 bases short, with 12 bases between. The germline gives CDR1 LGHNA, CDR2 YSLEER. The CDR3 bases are TGCGCCAGCAGCCAACTCGGACGTCTGAATGAGCAGTTCTTC. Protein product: CASSQLGRLNEQFF.

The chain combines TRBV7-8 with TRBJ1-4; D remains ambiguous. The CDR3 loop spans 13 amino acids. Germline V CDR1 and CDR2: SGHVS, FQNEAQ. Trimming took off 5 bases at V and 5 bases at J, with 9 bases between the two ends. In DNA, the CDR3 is TGTGCCAGCAGCCCCGATCTGAATGAAAAACTGTTTTTT. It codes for CASSPDLNEKLFF.

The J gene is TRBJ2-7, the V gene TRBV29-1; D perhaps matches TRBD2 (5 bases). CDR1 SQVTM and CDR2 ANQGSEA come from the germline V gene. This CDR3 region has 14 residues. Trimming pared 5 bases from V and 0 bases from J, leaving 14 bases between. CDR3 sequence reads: CSVWGKEGSYEQYF. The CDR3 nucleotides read TGCAGCGTTTGGGGAAAAGAGGGCTCCTACGAGCAGTACTTC.

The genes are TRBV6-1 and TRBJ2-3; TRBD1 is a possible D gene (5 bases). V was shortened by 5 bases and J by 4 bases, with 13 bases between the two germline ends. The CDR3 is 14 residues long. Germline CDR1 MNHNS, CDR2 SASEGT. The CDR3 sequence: CASSSGRGADTQYF. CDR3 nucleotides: TGTGCCAGCAGTTCAGGGCGAGGAGCAGATACGCAGTATTTT.

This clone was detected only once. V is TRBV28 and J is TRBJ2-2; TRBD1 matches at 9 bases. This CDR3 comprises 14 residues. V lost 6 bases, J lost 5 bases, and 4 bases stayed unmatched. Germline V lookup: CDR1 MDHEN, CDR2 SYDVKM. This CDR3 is CASRGTGSTGELFF. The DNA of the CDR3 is TGTGCCAGCAGGGGGACAGGGAGTACCGGGGAGCTGTTTTTT.

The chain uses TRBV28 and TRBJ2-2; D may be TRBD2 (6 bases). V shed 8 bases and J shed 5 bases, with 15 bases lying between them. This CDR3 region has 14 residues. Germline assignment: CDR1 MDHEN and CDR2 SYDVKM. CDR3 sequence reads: CASLPGTYTGELFF. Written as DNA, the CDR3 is TGTGCCAGCTTGCCCGGGACTTATACCGGGGAGCTGTTTTTT.

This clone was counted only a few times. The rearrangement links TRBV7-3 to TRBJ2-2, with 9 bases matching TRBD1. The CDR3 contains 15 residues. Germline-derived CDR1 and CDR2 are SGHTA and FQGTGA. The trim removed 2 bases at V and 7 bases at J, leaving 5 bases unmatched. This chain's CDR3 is CASSLLQGASGELFF. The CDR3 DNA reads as TGTGCCAGCAGCTTACTACAGGGGGCTAGCGGGGAGCTGTTTTTT.

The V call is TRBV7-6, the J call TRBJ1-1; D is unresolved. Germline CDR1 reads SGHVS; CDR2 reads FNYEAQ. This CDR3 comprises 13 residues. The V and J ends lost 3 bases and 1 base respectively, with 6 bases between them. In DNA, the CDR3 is TGTGCCAGCAGCTTGCGTGCGAACACTGAAGCTTTCTTT. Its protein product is CASSLRANTEAFF.

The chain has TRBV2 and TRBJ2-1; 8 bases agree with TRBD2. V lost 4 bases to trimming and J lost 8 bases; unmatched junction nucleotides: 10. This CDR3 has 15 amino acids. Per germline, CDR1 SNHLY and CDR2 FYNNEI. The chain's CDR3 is CASSAGTSYFDEQFF. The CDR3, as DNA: TGTGCCAGCAGTGCCGGGACTAGTTATTTCGATGAGCAGTTCTTC. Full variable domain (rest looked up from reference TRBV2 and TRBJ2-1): EPEVTQTPSHQVTQMGQEVILRCVPISNHLYFYWYRQILGQKVEFLVSFYNNEISEKSEIFDDQFSVERPDGSNFTLKIRSTKLEDSAMYFCASSAGTSYFDEQFFGPGTRLTVL.

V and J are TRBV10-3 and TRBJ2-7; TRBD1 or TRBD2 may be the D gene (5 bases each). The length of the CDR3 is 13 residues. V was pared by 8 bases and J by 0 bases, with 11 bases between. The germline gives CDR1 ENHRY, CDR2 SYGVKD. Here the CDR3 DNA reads TGTGCCATCGGGGCGGGCTCCTCCTACGAGCAGTACTTC. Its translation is CAIGAGSSYEQYF.

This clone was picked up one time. CDR3 in DNA: TGCGCCAGCAGCCAAGCAAACAACAGGGGGCCACGGGAGACCCAGTACTTC. This translates into CASSQANNRGPRETQYF. The V call is TRBV4-1, the J call TRBJ2-5; 9 nucleotides match TRBD1. The CDR3 is 17 amino acids. Germline-derived CDR1 and CDR2 are MGHRA and YSYEKL. The trim removed 1 base at V and 5 bases at J, leaving 11 bases unmatched.

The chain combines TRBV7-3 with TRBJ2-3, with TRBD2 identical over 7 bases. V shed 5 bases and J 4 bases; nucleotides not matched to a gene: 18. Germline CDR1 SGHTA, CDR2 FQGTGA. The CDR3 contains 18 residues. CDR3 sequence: CASSQSPMGGARADTQYF. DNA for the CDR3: TGTGCCAGCAGCCAATCCCCGATGGGAGGGGCGAGGGCAGATACGCAGTATTTT.

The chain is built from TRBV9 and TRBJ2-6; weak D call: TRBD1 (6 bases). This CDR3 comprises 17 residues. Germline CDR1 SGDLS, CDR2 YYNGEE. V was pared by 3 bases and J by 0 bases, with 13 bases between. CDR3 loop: CASSASGTSSGANVLTF. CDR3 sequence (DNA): TGTGCCAGCAGCGCTTCCGGGACATCCTCTGGGGCCAACGTCCTGACTTTC.

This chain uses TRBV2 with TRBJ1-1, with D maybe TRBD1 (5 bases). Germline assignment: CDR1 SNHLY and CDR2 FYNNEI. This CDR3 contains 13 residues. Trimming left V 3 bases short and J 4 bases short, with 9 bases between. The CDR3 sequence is CASSDLGGTEAFF. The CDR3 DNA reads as TGTGCCAGCAGTGATCTGGGGGGCACTGAAGCTTTCTTT.

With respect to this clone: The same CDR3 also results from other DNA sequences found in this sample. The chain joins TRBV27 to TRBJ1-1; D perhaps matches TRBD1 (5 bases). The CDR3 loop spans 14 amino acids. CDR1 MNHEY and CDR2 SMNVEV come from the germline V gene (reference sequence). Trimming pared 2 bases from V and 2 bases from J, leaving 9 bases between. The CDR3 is CASSLGGGNTEAFF. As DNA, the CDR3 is TGTGCCAGCAGTTTAGGGGGGGGTAACACTGAAGCTTTCTTT.